Below, 22 T cell receptor beta chains from the same sample are listed, as sequenced in a study of T cell responses to AZD1222 COVID-19 vaccine. Clones were read by immunoSEQ multiplex PCR, and TCRdb kept only the in-frame ones, dropping some. This sample has roughly 100,000 clones; around 80% occur once, and the top ten carry more than 4.5%. The sample was peripheral blood, taken on day 0 of AZD1222 vaccination. These receptors were taken from an adult in good health.

The V gene is TRBV27, the J gene TRBJ2-7, with D unresolved. The CDR3 runs to 11 residues. V dropped 3 bases and J dropped 0 bases, with 0 bases sitting between them. Germline assignment: CDR1 MNHEY and CDR2 SMNVEV (reference sequence). The CDR3 DNA reads as TGTGCCAGCAGTTTCTCCTACGAGCAGTACTTC. Translating it yields CASSFSYEQYF.

This chain joins TRBV5-1 and TRBJ2-7, with TRBD1 matching 10 bases. The length of the CDR3 is 15 residues. The germline V gene encodes CDR1 SGHRS and CDR2 YFSETQ. Trimming removed 4 bases from V and 3 bases from J; junction bases left unmatched: 7. The CDR3 region has the DNA TGCGCCAGCAGCGGGGGACAGGGGCTAATCTACGAGCAGTACTTC. Translation gives CASSGGQGLIYEQYF.

V and J are TRBV5-6 and TRBJ2-3; D uncertain. The CDR3 runs 15 residues. Trimming stripped 0 bases from V and 8 bases from J, with 16 bases between. CDR1 and CDR2 from the germline V gene are SGHDT and YYEEEE. CDR3 protein: CASSLDFSAQSTQYF. CDR3 nucleotide sequence: TGTGCCAGCAGCTTGGATTTTTCTGCCCAGAGTACGCAGTATTTT.

The rearrangement links TRBV7-2 to TRBJ1-2; D is uncertain. Deletions cut 2 bases from V and 1 base from J, with 8 bases between. This CDR3 is 14 amino acids long. Germline values: CDR1 SGHTA, CDR2 FQGNSA. The CDR3 nucleotides are TGTGCCAGCAGCTTATTTAGACGTAACTATGGCTACACCTTC. Its protein is CASSLFRRNYGYTF.

The gene calls are TRBV19 and TRBJ1-3; the D gene is possibly TRBD1 (5 bases). Germline-derived CDR1 and CDR2 are LNHDA and SQIVND (reference sequence). The CDR3 totals 16 residues. V was cut by 3 bases and J by 0 bases, with 12 bases left in between. CDR3 DNA sequence: TGTGCCAGTAGTATTAGGGGTCTCCGCTCTGGAAACACCATATATTTT. As protein: CASSIRGLRSGNTIYF.

This clone was seen only a few times. CDR3 loop: CASSPDSGTGSYEQYF. CDR3 DNA sequence: TGTGCCAGCAGCCCCGACTCGGGGACAGGGTCCTACGAGCAGTACTTC. The chain uses TRBV3-1 (or the pseudogene TRBV3-2) and TRBJ2-7, with 9 positions matching TRBD1. CDR3 length: 16 residues. Unmatched junction bases numbered 8, after V lost 4 bases and J lost 1 base. Germline CDR1 LGHDT, CDR2 YNNKEL (reference sequence).

The chain joins TRBV7-9 to TRBJ2-3; D is unresolved. This CDR3 is 12 amino acids long. V was clipped by 5 bases and J by 6 bases, with 9 bases between them. Germline-derived CDR1 and CDR2 are SEHNR and FQNEAQ (reference sequence). For the CDR3, the DNA is TGTGCCAGCAGCGCGGCCGTGGATACGCAGTATTTT. As protein: CASSAAVDTQYF.

V gene TRBV18 combines with J gene TRBJ1-2, with TRBD1 identical over 7 bases. Germline V CDR1 and CDR2: KGHSH, LQKENI. CDR3 length: 14 residues. V shed 6 bases and J 2 bases; nucleotides not matched to a gene: 6. The CDR3 coding sequence is TGTGCCAGCTCGGACCAGGGGGGAAACTATGGCTACACCTTC. It codes for CASSDQGGNYGYTF.

The V call is TRBV6-5, the J call TRBJ1-1; unclear D gene. The CDR3 is 13 residues long. The germline V and J ends were trimmed by 2 bases and 1 base, with 5 bases remaining between them. CDR1 and CDR2 (germline): MNHEY, SVGAGI. This CDR3 is CASSYVQNTEAFF. The CDR3 DNA is TGTGCCAGCAGTTACGTACAGAACACTGAAGCTTTCTTT.

The chain uses TRBV12-3 or TRBV12-4 and TRBJ1-2, with D unclear. The CDR3 consists of 10 residues. V was pared by 7 bases and J by 8 bases, with 8 bases between. CDR3 nucleotides: TGTGCCAGCACACACGGGGGCTACACCTTC. Amino acids: CASTHGGYTF.

V and J are TRBV2 and TRBJ2-7; no firm D call. Trimming left V 6 bases short and J 3 bases short, with 9 bases between. CDR3 length equals 12 residues. CDR1 is SNHLY and CDR2 is FYNNEI in the germline V gene. The chain's CDR3 is CASRRTDYEQYF. In DNA, the CDR3 is TGTGCCAGCAGAAGGACGGACTACGAGCAGTACTTC.

This clone was seen once. This rearrangement joins TRBV19 to TRBJ2-1, with 9 bases lining up with TRBD2. The CDR3 is made up of 16 amino acids. Germline V lookup: CDR1 LNHDA, CDR2 SQIVND (reference sequence). The junction had 13 bases not matched to a gene; V was cut back by 6 bases and J by 7 bases. CDR3 DNA: TGTGCCAGTAGCCAAGTCGCGGGGGGGCCTAGGAATGAGCAGTTCTTC. Translating gives CASSQVAGGPRNEQFF.

The gene calls are TRBV7-2 and TRBJ2-7; 9 bases agree with TRBD1. J was trimmed by 6 bases and V by 3 bases; bases with no gene match: 3. This CDR3 spans 13 amino acids. Germline CDR1 reads SGHTA; CDR2 reads FQGNSA. The CDR3 coding sequence is TGTGCCAGCAGCTTCGGACAGGGGCGCGAGCAGTACTTC. Translating it yields CASSFGQGREQYF.

The chain combines TRBV12-3 or TRBV12-4 with TRBJ1-1; 7 bases are shared with TRBD1. This CDR3 has 12 amino acids. After removal of 8 bases from V and 1 base from J, the junction contained 1 base not matched to a gene. CDR3 nucleotide sequence: TGTGCCAGCCGACAGGGGAACACTGAAGCTTTCTTT. It translates to CASRQGNTEAFF.

The rearrangement joins TRBV3-1 (or the pseudogene TRBV3-2) to TRBJ2-2; D call uncertain. The CDR3 runs to 14 residues. Germline V gene data show CDR1 as LGHDT and CDR2 as YNNKEL (reference sequence). V lost 0 bases, J lost 4 bases, and 6 bases lay in between. The CDR3, as DNA: TGTGCCAGCAGCCAAGAAGGCAGCACCGGGGAGCTGTTTTTT. The encoded protein is CASSQEGSTGELFF.

The V gene is TRBV11-2, the J gene TRBJ1-4, with D possibly matching TRBD1 (6 bases). V was trimmed by 4 bases and J by 8 bases, leaving 17 bases between them. CDR1 is SGHAT, CDR2 FQNNGV, per germline. The CDR3 runs to 15 residues. CDR3 amino acids: CASSWGHSEVEKLFF. DNA of the CDR3: TGTGCCAGCAGCTGGGGACATTCGGAAGTGGAAAAACTGTTTTTT.

The chain recombines TRBV4-3 with TRBJ1-2, with a possible D match to TRBD1 (6 bases). Germline V gives CDR1 LGHNA, CDR2 YSLEER. This CDR3 has 15 amino acids. The V gene lost 0 bases and the J gene lost 2 bases, with 10 bases spanning the gap. DNA for the CDR3: TGCGCCAGCAGCCAAGACCAGGGGTGGAACTATGGCTACACCTTC. Its translation is CASSQDQGWNYGYTF.

CDR3 nucleotide sequence: TGTGCCAGCAGCTTGGGCAGGGAATACTCCTACGAGCAGTACTTC. This translates into CASSLGREYSYEQYF. The chain is built from TRBV7-2 and TRBJ2-7; D might be TRBD1 (5 bases). Trimming pared 3 bases from V and 0 bases from J, leaving 12 bases between. CDR3 length equals 15 residues. The germline V gene has CDR1 SGHTA and CDR2 FQGNSA.

V gene TRBV3-1 (or the pseudogene TRBV3-2) combines with J gene TRBJ1-4; 8 bases align to TRBD1. In germline, CDR1 is LGHDT, CDR2 YNNKEL (reference sequence). The CDR3 covers 17 residues. The J segment lost 7 bases and the V segment lost 1 base, leaving 11 bases of the junction unmatched. CDR3 sequence reads: CASSQAFSGTGGEKLFF. CDR3 nucleotide sequence: TGTGCCAGCAGCCAAGCCTTCTCCGGGACAGGCGGTGAAAAACTGTTTTTT.

This chain uses TRBV4-1 with TRBJ1-3; D remains unclear. Trimming left V 0 bases short and J 0 bases short, with 9 bases between. The CDR3 has 16 residues. Per the germline V gene, CDR1 is MGHRA and CDR2 is YSYEKL. The CDR3 DNA is TGCGCCAGCAGCCAAGAAAGACGGATCTCTGGAAACACCATATATTTT. This encodes CASSQERRISGNTIYF.

J is TRBJ2-1 and V is TRBV18; 9 nucleotides align to TRBD2. This CDR3 spans 17 amino acids. With 6 bases clipped from V and 0 bases from J, the junction kept 9 bases outside the gene matches. Per germline, CDR1 KGHSH and CDR2 LQKENI. The CDR3 loop reads CASSRRAAGGSYNEQFF. The CDR3 nucleotides are TGTGCCAGCTCCCGAAGGGCAGCGGGGGGCTCCTACAATGAGCAGTTCTTC.

The chain uses TRBV5-4 and TRBJ1-2, with 10 bases aligning to TRBD1. Germline V gene data show CDR1 as SGHNT and CDR2 as YYREEE (reference sequence). The trim removed 10 bases at V and 4 bases at J, leaving 13 bases unmatched. The CDR3 contains 15 residues. The CDR3 reads CASRDRGAKVYGYTF. Here the CDR3 DNA reads TGTGCCTCCCGGGACAGGGGCGCGAAGGTCTATGGCTACACCTTC.